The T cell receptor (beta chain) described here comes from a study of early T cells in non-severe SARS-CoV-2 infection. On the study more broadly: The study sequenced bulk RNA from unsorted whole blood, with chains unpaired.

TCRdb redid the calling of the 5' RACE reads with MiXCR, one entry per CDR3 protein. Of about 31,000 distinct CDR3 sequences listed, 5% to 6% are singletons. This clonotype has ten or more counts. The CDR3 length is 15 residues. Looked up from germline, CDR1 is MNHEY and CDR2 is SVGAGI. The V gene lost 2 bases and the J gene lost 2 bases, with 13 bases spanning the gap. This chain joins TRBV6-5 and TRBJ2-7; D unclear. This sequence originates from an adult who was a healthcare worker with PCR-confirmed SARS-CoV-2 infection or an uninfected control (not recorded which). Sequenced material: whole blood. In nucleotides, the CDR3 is TGTGCCAGCAGTTACCGGTGGTCGACCCCCTACGAGCAGTACTTC. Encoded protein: CASSYRWSTPYEQYF.